The rows below give T cell receptor beta chains drawn from one sample of a study of CDR3 diversity in severe acne. Each CDR3 protein gets one entry after TCRdb re-called the PCR reads with MiXCR. The repertoire consists of around 94,000 distinct CDR3 sequences, with approximately 47% occurring once and the leading ten covering around 11%. Sequences were obtained from blood. All receptors come from a male donor with acne. CDR3s include the opening cysteine and the closing phenylalanine or tryptophan. A D gene is named only where the DNA matches it firmly. The size entry is marked missing in some rows and otherwise reads once, few, many or a size class.

D gene | clone size | J gene | V gene | CDR3 protein | CDR3 DNA
NA | many | TRBJ1-6 | TRBV5-1 | CASSLVAEDSPLHF | TGCGCCAGCAGCTTGGTCGCGGAGGATTCACCCCTCCACTTT
TRBD2 | once | TRBJ2-1 | TRBV29-1 | CSVEGLVVYNEQFF | TGCAGCGTTGAGGGACTAGTTGTCTACAATGAGCAGTTCTTC
TRBD2 | NA | TRBJ2-1 | TRBV6-1 | CASSRGGNEQFF | TGTGCCAGCAGTCGGGGGGGGAATGAGCAGTTCTTC
NA | few | TRBJ1-1 | TRBV13 | CASSGQGRDTEAFF | TGTGCCAGCAGCGGGCAGGGGCGCGACACTGAAGCTTTCTTT
TRBD2 | NA | TRBJ2-1 | TRBV20-1 | CSAIAGVTDNEQFF | TGCAGTGCTATTGCGGGAGTCACCGACAATGAGCAGTTCTTC
NA | NA | TRBJ1-5 | TRBV24-1 | CATSDIDPNQPQHF | TGTGCCACCAGTGACATAGACCCCAATCAGCCCCAGCATTTT
NA | NA | TRBJ2-3 | TRBV12-3/TRBV12-4 | CASSLAGLNSEQYF | TGTGCCAGCAGTTTAGCGGGACTTAACTCCGAGCAGTATTTT
NA | many | TRBJ1-4 | TRBV19 | CASSIRGTNEKLFF | TGTGCCAGTAGTATACGTGGGACTAATGAAAAACTGTTTTTT
NA | NA | TRBJ1-1 | TRBV29-1 | CSATDGVNTEAFF | TGCAGCGCCACGGACGGAGTTAACACTGAAGCTTTCTTT
NA | NA | TRBJ1-1 | TRBV5-4 | CASSQDPTAITEAFF | TGCGCCAGCAGCCAAGATCCAACAGCTATTACTGAAGCTTTCTTT
NA | NA | TRBJ2-1 | TRBV25-1 | CAAGQGNEQFF | TGTGCGGCCGGGCAGGGCAATGAGCAGTTCTTC
TRBD1 | once | TRBJ2-7 | TRBV25-1 | CASSLYRGSYEQYF | TGTGCCAGCAGTTTGTACAGGGGGAGCTACGAGCAGTACTTC
TRBD2 | NA | TRBJ2-3 | TRBV20-1 | CSGLAGVTDTQYF | TGCAGTGGACTAGCGGGAGTAACAGATACGCAGTATTTT
TRBD1 | NA | TRBJ2-5 | TRBV12-3/TRBV12-4 | CASRTGGLETQYF | TGTGCCAGCAGAACAGGGGGTTTAGAGACCCAGTACTTC
NA | once | TRBJ2-5 | TRBV7-9 | CASSAEATQETQYF | TGTGCTAGCAGCGCAGAGGCCACCCAAGAGACCCAGTACTTC
TRBD2 | few | TRBJ2-7 | TRBV28 | CASRGGGLAGVREQYF | TGTGCCAGCAGGGGAGGGGGACTAGCGGGGGTCCGCGAGCAGTACTTC
TRBD2 | many | TRBJ2-1 | TRBV20-1 | CSAKKAGTYNEQFF | TGCAGTGCAAAAAAAGCGGGAACCTACAATGAGCAGTTCTTC
NA | many | TRBJ1-6 | TRBV6-6 | CASSYGRGSFNSPLHF | TGTGCCAGCAGTTATGGCAGGGGAAGTTTCAATTCACCCCTCCACTTT
NA | many | TRBJ1-6 | TRBV19 | CASSIEHGTHSGSPLHF | TGTGCCAGTAGTATAGAACACGGGACGCATTCGGGTTCACCCCTCCACTTT
TRBD2 | NA | TRBJ2-5 | TRBV19 | CASSLQGPTGTSGRKETQYF | TGTGCCAGTAGTTTGCAGGGACCCACCGGGACTAGCGGGAGAAAAGAGACCCAGTACTTC
NA | NA | TRBJ1-2 | TRBV25-1 | CASSSQTVTYGYTF | TGTGCCAGCAGCTCCCAGACCGTCACCTATGGCTACACCTTC
TRBD1 | NA | TRBJ1-1 | TRBV25-1 | CASRRGQGVLETEAFF | TGTGCCAGCAGGCGGGGACAGGGGGTCTTGGAGACTGAAGCTTTCTTT
TRBD1 | NA | TRBJ2-3 | TRBV5-6 | CASSSTGTGRWDTQYF | TGTGCCAGCAGCAGTACCGGGACAGGGAGGTGGGATACGCAGTATTTT
NA | once | TRBJ2-1 | TRBV6-6 | CASSSLSTSSYEQFF | TGTGCCAGCAGTTCCCTTTCGACAAGCTCCTACGAGCAGTTCTTC
TRBD2 | few | TRBJ2-7 | TRBV27 | CASSSLAGGPEQYF | TGTGCCAGCAGTTCCCTAGCGGGAGGCCCCGAGCAGTACTTC
NA | many | TRBJ1-2 | TRBV25-1 | CASSDRVVGGAGYTF | TGTGCCAGCAGTGACAGGGTCGTCGGGGGCGCCGGCTACACCTTC
NA | few | TRBJ1-2 | TRBV24-1 | CATSASEYGYTF | TGTGCCACCAGTGCGTCTGAATATGGCTACACCTTC
TRBD2 | NA | TRBJ2-5 | TRBV6-5 | CSSGRRQETQYF | TGTTCTAGCGGGAGGCGCCAAGAGACCCAGTACTTC